This entry lists 20 T cell receptor beta chains sequenced from one sample in a study of blood T cell repertoires in COVID-19. Assay used: immunoSEQ multiplex PCR; TCRdb lists only in-frame clones, some missing. The sample lists around 47,000 clones, under 90% occurring once. The material sequenced was peripheral blood. These receptors all come from a human donor in a cohort sampled during active COVID-19.

The rearrangement links TRBV21-1 to TRBJ2-7; no check of the table's D call, TRBD2, against the DNA was made. TRBV21-1 is a known pseudogene. The CDR3 is 15 amino acids. In DNA form, the CDR3 reads TGTGCCAGCAGCAATGGGACTAGCAAGACCTACGAGCAGTACGTC. Its protein is CASSNGTSKTYEQYV.

The CDR3 DNA is TGTGCCACCAGCAGACGAAGGACAGGGGGCTTAGGAGAGACCCAGTACTTC. As protein: CATSRRRTGGLGETQYF. The chain carries TRBV15 and TRBJ2-5; 11 positions agree with TRBD1. With 2 bases clipped from V and 4 bases from J, the junction kept 9 bases outside the gene matches. The CDR3 runs to 17 residues. Germline V gives CDR1 LNHNV, CDR2 YYDKDF (reference sequence). Full variable domain (remainder filled in from reference TRBV15 and TRBJ2-5): DAMVIQNPRYQVTQFGKPVTLSCSQTLNHNVMYWYQQKSSQAPKLLFHYYDKDFNNEADTPDNFQSRRPNTSFCFLDIRSPGLGDTAMYLCATSRRRTGGLGETQYFGPGTRLLVL.

The chain joins TRBV4-3 to TRBJ2-3, with TRBD2 matching over 7 bases. The CDR3 is 13 residues long. Losses at the gene ends were 1 base for V and 7 bases for J; bases not matched to a gene: 2. Germline V lookup: CDR1 LGHNA, CDR2 YSLEER. CDR3 residues: CASSQAGGNTQYF. The CDR3 DNA is TGCGCCAGCAGCCAAGCGGGGGGTAATACGCAGTATTTT.

The V and J genes are TRBV30 and TRBJ1-4; D may be TRBD1 (5 bases). V was clipped by 3 bases and J by 7 bases, with 18 bases between them. Germline CDR1 GTSNPN, CDR2 SVGIG (reference sequence). There are 15 residues in the CDR3. CDR3 region: CAWRELRGRGEKLFF. CDR3 nucleotides: TGTGCCTGGAGAGAACTTAGGGGTCGCGGTGAAAAACTGTTTTTT. Drawing the rest from reference TRBV30 and TRBJ1-4, the complete variable domain is SQTIHQWPATLVQPVGSPLSLECTVEGTSNPNLYWYRQAAGRGLQLLFYSVGIGQISSEVPQNLSASRPQDRQFILSSKKLLLSDSGFYLCAWRELRGRGEKLFFGSGTQLSVL.

The V and J genes are TRBV3-1 (or the pseudogene TRBV3-2) and TRBJ2-1; D not resolved. Trimming shortened V by 1 base and J by 5 bases, and 24 bases separated the two germline ends. This CDR3 contains 19 residues. In germline, CDR1 is LGHDT, CDR2 YNNKEL (reference sequence). CDR3 sequence: CASSQVTSRGIGRNNEQFF. The DNA of the CDR3 is TGTGCCAGCAGCCAAGTAACTTCCAGAGGAATTGGTCGTAACAATGAGCAGTTCTTC.

The chain couples TRBV19 to TRBJ1-4, with a weak D call TRBD1 (5 bases). Trimming stripped 4 bases from V and 10 bases from J, with 13 bases between. Germline-derived CDR1 and CDR2 are LNHDA and SQIVND (reference sequence). This CDR3 region has 13 residues. CDR3 amino acids: CASSTLQAPKLFF. The CDR3 coding sequence is TGTGCCAGTAGTACCCTACAGGCCCCAAAACTGTTTTTT.

The CDR3, as DNA: TGTGCCAGCAGCTCTGACAGGACCCTTTCACCCCTCCACTTT. This sequence encodes CASSSDRTLSPLHF. The chain has TRBV7-6 and TRBJ1-6; weak D call: TRBD1 (6 bases). CDR3 length equals 14 residues. V lost 4 bases, J lost 9 bases, and 13 bases lay in between. The germline CDR1 and CDR2 sequences are SGHVS and FNYEAQ.

The rearrangement links TRBV5-1 to TRBJ1-5; 8 nucleotides line up with TRBD1. The germline V gene has CDR1 SGHRS and CDR2 YFSETQ. V trimming: 1 base; J trimming: 7 bases; junction bases outside the gene matches: 7. CDR3 size: 15 residues. CDR3 sequence: CASSLWGQEEQPQHF. CDR3 sequence (DNA): TGCGCCAGCAGCTTGTGGGGACAGGAGGAACAGCCCCAGCATTTT.

The genes are TRBV7-2 and TRBJ1-3; 7 bases agree with TRBD1. CDR1 is SGHTA and CDR2 is FQGNSA in the germline V gene. The CDR3 sequence is 15 residues long. The V and J ends lost 5 bases and 2 bases, in that order; junction bases with no gene match: 6. Here the CDR3 DNA reads TGTGCCAGCAGCCGCGACAGGGTGGCTGGAAACACCATATATTTT. Protein product: CASSRDRVAGNTIYF.

V is TRBV6-2 or TRBV6-3 and J is TRBJ2-2, with 10 nucleotides matching TRBD2. Trimming removed 6 bases from V and 1 base from J; junction bases left unmatched: 2. CDR3 length: 15 residues. Germline V gene sequence: CDR1 MNHEY, CDR2 SVGEGT. The CDR3 loop reads CASRPSGGNTGELFF. In DNA form, the CDR3 reads TGTGCCAGCAGACCTAGCGGGGGGAACACCGGGGAGCTGTTTTTT.

The V and J genes are TRBV9 and TRBJ2-5, with 8 bases lining up with TRBD2. In germline, CDR1 is SGDLS, CDR2 YYNGEE. V shed 2 bases and J 5 bases; nucleotides not matched to a gene: 11. CDR3 length: 16 amino acids. CDR3: CASSVYSGGLVETQYF. DNA of the CDR3: TGTGCCAGCAGCGTGTATTCGGGAGGGTTGGTGGAGACCCAGTACTTC.

The J gene is TRBJ1-1, the V gene TRBV10-3; possibly TRBD1 for D (6 bases). This CDR3 contains 14 residues. Germline CDR1 is ENHRY and CDR2 is SYGVKD. The V and J ends lost 6 bases and 2 bases respectively, with 13 bases between them. The CDR3 sequence: CAIRWDTDNTEAFF. The CDR3 nucleotides read TGTGCCATCAGATGGGACACTGATAACACTGAAGCTTTCTTT.

This sequence joins TRBV6-5 and TRBJ2-3, with 9 bases matching TRBD2. The CDR3 has 15 amino acids. The germline CDR1 and CDR2 sequences are MNHEY and SVGAGI. V lost 5 bases and J lost 4; bases outside the gene matches: 7. CDR3: CASSRLAGVADTQYF. In nucleotides, the CDR3 is TGTGCCAGCAGTCGCTTAGCGGGGGTCGCAGATACGCAGTATTTT.

V and J are TRBV3-1 (or the pseudogene TRBV3-2) and TRBJ1-5; D not certain. This CDR3 region has 15 residues. Trimming stripped 1 base from V and 0 bases from J, with 7 bases between. Per the germline V gene, CDR1 is LGHDT and CDR2 is YNNKEL (reference sequence). The CDR3 region is CASSQGQNSNQPQHF. The CDR3, as DNA: TGTGCCAGCAGCCAAGGGCAGAATAGCAATCAGCCCCAGCATTTT.

V and J are TRBV10-3 and TRBJ2-2; 10 bases line up with TRBD1. Germline V gene sequence: CDR1 ENHRY, CDR2 SYGVKD. Trimming removed 3 bases from V and 7 bases from J; junction bases left unmatched: 5. This CDR3 contains 15 residues. CDR3 in amino acids: CAISEDRGLLGELFF. The CDR3, as DNA: TGTGCCATCAGTGAAGACAGGGGGCTTCTCGGGGAGCTGTTTTTT.

The chain combines TRBV2 with TRBJ1-1; 9 positions agree with TRBD1. Germline CDR1 is SNHLY and CDR2 is FYNNEI. The CDR3 runs 14 residues. After removal of 6 bases from V and 10 bases from J, the junction contained 12 bases not matched to a gene. CDR3 nucleotide sequence: TGTGCCAGCAGACTCGCCGACAGGGGGAAGGGAGCTTTCTTT. Amino acids: CASRLADRGKGAFF.

The chain combines TRBV28 with TRBJ2-7; weak D call: TRBD2 (6 bases). Per germline, CDR1 MDHEN and CDR2 SYDVKM. CDR3 size: 14 residues. V lost 5 bases and J lost 1, with 12 bases in between. CDR3 sequence: CASSAGSLSYEQYV. CDR3 sequence (DNA): TGTGCCAGCAGTGCCGGGAGCCTTTCCTACGAGCAGTACGTC.

The chain links TRBV3-1 (or the pseudogene TRBV3-2) to TRBJ2-2, with 7 bases aligning to TRBD2. Germline lookup yields CDR1 LGHDT and CDR2 YNNKEL (reference sequence). CDR3 size: 15 residues. The V gene end was trimmed by 7 bases and the J gene end by 4 bases; junction bases not matched to a gene: 9. Here the CDR3 reads CASTPTSRGTGELFF. CDR3 bases: TGTGCCAGCACCCCGACTAGCCGAGGCACCGGGGAGCTGTTTTTT.

V gene TRBV6-6 combines with J gene TRBJ2-3; TRBD2 matches at 8 bases. V lost 0 bases, J lost 9 bases, and 11 bases stayed unmatched. Looked up from germline, CDR1 is MNHNY and CDR2 is SVGAGI (reference sequence). The CDR3 is 16 residues long. The CDR3 here is CASSYSTGGALETQYF. The DNA of the CDR3 is TGTGCCAGCAGTTACTCGACCGGGGGGGCTTTGGAGACGCAGTATTTT.

The chain uses TRBV10-1 and TRBJ2-3; 7 bases match TRBD1. With V trimmed by 3 bases and J by 4 bases, 1 base remained unmatched. Germline assignment: CDR1 WNHNN and CDR2 SYGVQD (reference sequence). The CDR3 extends over 13 amino acids. CDR3 region: CASSDRGPDTQYF. The CDR3 bases are TGCGCCAGCAGTGATAGGGGGCCAGATACGCAGTATTTT.